A single sample is the source of the 30 T cell receptor beta chains below, sequenced in a study of blood T cell repertoires in COVID-19. Only in-frame clones appear in the TCRdb table, and some are missing; sequencing was by immunoSEQ multiplex PCR. In the table there are roughly 200,000 clones, 70% to 90% of which are singletons. The source material was peripheral blood. All receptors derive from a human donor with active or convalescent COVID-19. The donor label of this sample is uncertain.

The chain uses TRBV27 and TRBJ2-2; 8 bases align to TRBD1. This CDR3 contains 16 residues. The trim removed 6 bases at V and 6 bases at J, leaving 12 bases unmatched. Germline CDR1 MNHEY, CDR2 SMNVEV (reference sequence). The CDR3 here is CASSQGAILWAGELFF. CDR3 sequence (DNA): TGTGCCAGCAGCCAGGGGGCCATACTTTGGGCCGGGGAGCTGTTTTTT.

The chain links TRBV29-1 to TRBJ2-1; 10 bases are shared with TRBD1. V dropped 3 bases and J dropped 5; count of bases not matched to a gene: 4. CDR1 SQVTM and CDR2 ANQGSEA come from the germline V gene. The CDR3 is 14 amino acids. This chain's CDR3 is CSVERGTGDNEQFF. The CDR3 bases are TGCAGCGTTGAGAGGGGGACAGGGGACAATGAGCAGTTCTTC.

The V gene is TRBV7-6, the J gene TRBJ2-7; tentative D call: TRBD1 (5 bases). There are 14 residues in the CDR3. CDR1 SGHVS and CDR2 FNYEAQ come from the germline V gene. V was trimmed by 0 bases and J by 4 bases, leaving 10 bases between them. CDR3 in amino acids: CASSLAIQAYEQYF. The CDR3 nucleotides read TGTGCCAGCAGCTTAGCGATACAGGCATACGAGCAGTACTTC.

The V and J genes are TRBV3-1 (or the pseudogene TRBV3-2) and TRBJ1-2; 7 bases map to TRBD1. J was trimmed by 10 bases and V by 0 bases; bases with no gene match: 8. In germline, CDR1 is LGHDT, CDR2 YNNKEL (reference sequence). CDR3 length: 14 residues. The CDR3 is CASSQDGPGQPYTF. The DNA for the CDR3 is TGTGCCAGCAGCCAAGATGGCCCGGGACAGCCCTACACCTTC.

The CDR3 DNA reads as TGCAGCGTCCATAGTGGACAGGCGAGCTCTGGGGCCAACGTCCTGACTTTC. This translates into CSVHSGQASSGANVLTF. The chain joins TRBV29-1 to TRBJ2-6, with 7 bases lining up with TRBD1. The CDR3 length is 17 residues. With 6 bases clipped from V and 0 bases from J, the junction kept 11 bases outside the gene matches. The germline CDR1 and CDR2 sequences are SQVTM and ANQGSEA. Supplemented by reference TRBV29-1 and TRBJ2-6, the full variable domain reads SAVISQKPSRDICQRGTSLTIQCQVDSQVTMMFWYRQQPGQSLTLIATANQGSEATYESGFVIDKFPISRPNLTFSTLTVSNMSPEDSSIYLCSVHSGQASSGANVLTFGAGSRLTVL.

The rearrangement joins TRBV13 to TRBJ2-7; 7 bases line up with TRBD2. From germline, CDR1 is PRHDT and CDR2 FYEKMQ (reference sequence). The ends lost 5 bases at V and 0 bases at J; junction bases unmatched: 7. CDR3 size: 15 residues. The CDR3 sequence: CASSASGHSSYEQYF. CDR3 coding DNA: TGTGCCAGCAGCGCTAGCGGACACAGCTCCTACGAGCAGTACTTC.

V gene TRBV5-4 combines with J gene TRBJ2-2; a possible D gene is TRBD1 (5 bases). The CDR3 has 14 residues. Per germline, CDR1 SGHNT and CDR2 YYREEE (reference sequence). V was clipped by 5 bases and J by 4 bases, with 12 bases between them. CDR3 sequence: CASRKAQGTGELFF. CDR3 DNA sequence: TGTGCCAGCAGAAAAGCCCAGGGCACCGGGGAGCTGTTTTTT.

This clone was detected a few times. The V and J genes are TRBV7-2 and TRBJ1-5; 7 nucleotides line up with TRBD1. The V segment lost 0 bases and the J segment 6 bases; nucleotides outside the gene matches: 8. CDR1 and CDR2 (germline): SGHTA, FQGNSA. The CDR3 extends over 16 amino acids. This CDR3 is CASSLAPQGGPQPQHF. The CDR3 region has the DNA TGTGCCAGCAGCTTAGCGCCCCAGGGGGGACCTCAGCCCCAGCATTTT.

This chain joins TRBV30 and TRBJ1-4, with 7 bases that match TRBD1. There are 14 residues in the CDR3. Trimming at V came to 3 bases and at J to 6 bases, leaving 7 bases not matched to a gene. Germline lookup yields CDR1 GTSNPN and CDR2 SVGIG (reference sequence). The CDR3 reads CAWRSRGLDEKLFF. For the CDR3, the DNA is TGTGCCTGGAGGTCCAGGGGGTTGGATGAAAAACTGTTTTTT. Full variable domain (outside the CDR3, taken from reference TRBV30 and TRBJ1-4): SQTIHQWPATLVQPVGSPLSLECTVEGTSNPNLYWYRQAAGRGLQLLFYSVGIGQISSEVPQNLSASRPQDRQFILSSKKLLLSDSGFYLCAWRSRGLDEKLFFGSGTQLSVL.

The chain combines TRBV30 with TRBJ2-5; 9 positions match TRBD2. Germline V gene lookup returns CDR1 GTSNPN and CDR2 SVGIG (reference sequence). This CDR3 has 16 residues. The J segment lost 5 bases and the V segment lost 0 bases, leaving 10 bases of the junction unmatched. The CDR3 region has the DNA TGTGCCTGGAGTGTCGGCGGCGGGGGGGCCGATGAGACCCAGTACTTC. This gives the protein CAWSVGGGGADETQYF. Based on the CDR3 plus reference TRBV30 and TRBJ2-5, the full variable domain is SQTIHQWPATLVQPVGSPLSLECTVEGTSNPNLYWYRQAAGRGLQLLFYSVGIGQISSEVPQNLSASRPQDRQFILSSKKLLLSDSGFYLCAWSVGGGGADETQYFGPGTRLLVL.

This clone was found a few times. The rearrangement joins TRBV2 to TRBJ2-7, with 7 bases matching TRBD2. Germline CDR1 and CDR2: SNHLY and FYNNEI. This CDR3 is built from 13 residues. V was pared by 6 bases and J by 4 bases, with 6 bases of the junction left unmatched. Written as DNA, the CDR3 is TGTGCCAGCAGGAAAGGAGCGGGATACGAGCAGTACTTC. Its protein product is CASRKGAGYEQYF.

The DNA of the CDR3 is TGTGCCGCCAGAAGTTCCGGGGAGCTGTTTTTT. It codes for CAARSSGELFF. The J gene is TRBJ2-2, the V gene TRBV28; D is uncertain. This CDR3 contains 11 residues. The germline CDR1 and CDR2 sequences are MDHEN and SYDVKM. V gave up 11 bases and J gave up 6 bases, with 10 bases separating them.

The chain is built from TRBV28 and TRBJ1-4; D is possibly TRBD1 (6 bases). The CDR3 length is 14 residues. The germline V gene encodes CDR1 MDHEN and CDR2 SYDVKM. V was pared by 3 bases and J by 7 bases, with 12 bases between. The CDR3 sequence is CASSLAGEGEKLFF. CDR3 bases: TGTGCCAGCAGTTTGGCAGGGGAGGGTGAAAAACTGTTTTTT.

The chain links TRBV7-3 to TRBJ2-3; TRBD2 aligns across 7 bases. V lost 5 bases, J lost 4 bases, and 9 bases stayed unmatched. This CDR3 has 15 residues. Germline CDR1 and CDR2: SGHTA and FQGTGA. In nucleotides, the CDR3 is TGTGCCAGCAGCCCCCGCCTGGGGGGGGCAGATACGCAGTATTTT. This translates into CASSPRLGGADTQYF.

J is TRBJ2-5 and V is TRBV5-1, with D possibly TRBD1 on 5 matching bases. The CDR3 has 17 amino acids. Trimming took off 3 bases at V and 1 base at J, with 19 bases between the two ends. CDR1 is SGHRS and CDR2 is YFSETQ in the germline V gene. CDR3 coding DNA: TGCGCCAGCAGCTCCCAACTGAACAGGCCCTTCCAAGAGACCCAGTACTTC. It is translated as CASSSQLNRPFQETQYF. Drawing the rest from reference TRBV5-1 and TRBJ2-5, the complete variable domain is KAGVTQTPRYLIKTRGQQVTLSCSPISGHRSVSWYQQTPGQGLQFLFEYFSETQRNKGNFPGRFSGRQFSNSRSEMNVSTLELGDSALYLCASSSQLNRPFQETQYFGPGTRLLVL.

The genes are TRBV9 and TRBJ2-1; 9 bases agree with TRBD2. Germline V lookup: CDR1 SGDLS, CDR2 YYNGEE. The CDR3 runs to 15 residues. J gave up 6 bases and V 3 bases, and 7 bases lay outside the gene matches. This CDR3 is CASSAGTSFVNEQFF. The CDR3 DNA sequence: TGTGCCAGCAGCGCCGGGACTAGCTTCGTCAATGAGCAGTTCTTC.

The V call is TRBV3-1 (or the pseudogene TRBV3-2), the J call TRBJ1-3; D may be TRBD1 (6 bases). The germline CDR1 and CDR2 sequences are LGHDT and YNNKEL (reference sequence). Between the trimmed V and J ends, which lost 2 bases and 4 bases, there was a span of 15 bases. The CDR3 loop spans 16 amino acids. The CDR3 nucleotides read TGTGCCAGCAGCCAAAAAAGTGCAGGGGCCGGAAACACCATATATTTT. It encodes CASSQKSAGAGNTIYF.

The V and J genes are TRBV28 and TRBJ1-5, with D possibly matching TRBD1 (6 bases). Trimming pared 6 bases from V and 7 bases from J, leaving 19 bases between. Looked up from germline, CDR1 is MDHEN and CDR2 is SYDVKM. There are 15 residues in the CDR3. The CDR3, as DNA: TGTGCCAGCAGCCGGCTCACAGGGTTTGGGCAGCCCCAGCATTTT. Protein sequence: CASSRLTGFGQPQHF.

V is TRBV2 and J is TRBJ1-5; D call uncertain. Germline assignment: CDR1 SNHLY and CDR2 FYNNEI. The CDR3 is 12 amino acids. The V end was cut by 7 bases, the J end by 7 bases, with 11 bases between. The CDR3 nucleotides read TGTGCCAGCAAGTTCCTGGGCCAGCCCCAGCATTTT. It translates to CASKFLGQPQHF.

The rearrangement links TRBV25-1 to TRBJ2-3; D is ambiguous. The germline CDR1 and CDR2 sequences are MGHDK and SYGVNS. This CDR3 contains 11 residues. Trimming removed 5 bases from V and 5 bases from J, with 5 bases in between. The CDR3 loop reads CASSLKDTQYF. As DNA, the CDR3 is TGTGCCAGCAGTCTTAAAGATACGCAGTATTTT.

J is TRBJ2-3 and V is TRBV7-9, with a weak D call TRBD2 (6 bases). Looked up from germline, CDR1 is SEHNR and CDR2 is FQNEAQ (reference sequence). Trimming cost V 5 bases and J 1 base, with 7 bases left between them. The CDR3 is made up of 13 amino acids. CDR3 sequence (DNA): TGTGCCAGCAGCCCTAGCGGCACAGATACGCAGTATTTT. It translates to CASSPSGTDTQYF.

V gene TRBV15 combines with J gene TRBJ1-2, with unresolved D. Trimming cost V 1 base and J 8 bases, with 17 bases left between them. CDR1 and CDR2 from the germline V gene are LNHNV and YYDKDF (reference sequence). The length of the CDR3 is 15 residues. For the CDR3, the DNA is TGTGCCACCAGCAGAGTCGGTGGCAGTTCTAGGGGCTACACCTTC. Its protein is CATSRVGGSSRGYTF.

This chain joins TRBV7-9 and TRBJ2-7; 10 positions agree with TRBD1. This CDR3 contains 16 residues. The germline V gene encodes CDR1 SEHNR and CDR2 FQNEAQ (reference sequence). After removal of 3 bases from V and 5 bases from J, the junction contained 10 bases not matched to a gene. This CDR3 reads CASSFPPTGGIDEQYF. The DNA for the CDR3 is TGTGCCAGCAGCTTCCCACCGACAGGGGGCATCGACGAGCAGTACTTC.

The chain combines TRBV6-2 or TRBV6-3 with TRBJ2-5; possibly TRBD2 for D (5 bases). Trimming left V 2 bases short and J 3 bases short, with 7 bases between. The CDR3 runs 13 residues. The germline V gene encodes CDR1 MNHEY and CDR2 SVGEGT. The CDR3 DNA reads as TGTGCCAGCAGTTACACGAGGGAAGAGACCCAGTACTTC. This codes for CASSYTREETQYF.

CDR3 loop: CASSIDGLATEAFF. DNA of the CDR3: TGTGCCAGTAGTATTGATGGGCTGGCCACTGAAGCTTTCTTT. This rearrangement joins TRBV19 to TRBJ1-1; no definite D call. V was shortened by 3 bases and J by 4 bases, with 12 bases between the two germline ends. Germline-derived CDR1 and CDR2 are LNHDA and SQIVND (reference sequence). The CDR3 totals 14 residues.

V usage is TRBV7-9 and J usage is TRBJ1-5, with 9 bases fitting TRBD1. Per germline, CDR1 SEHNR and CDR2 FQNEAQ (reference sequence). CDR3 length equals 17 residues. V gave up 4 bases and J gave up 7 bases; unmatched junction bases: 14. CDR3 region: CASSSSRDRAGRQPQHF. DNA of the CDR3: TGTGCCAGCAGCTCATCCCGGGACAGGGCTGGAAGGCAGCCCCAGCATTTT.

The chain employs TRBV6-6 and TRBJ2-7; D perhaps matches TRBD1 (6 bases). Germline V gives CDR1 MNHNY, CDR2 SVGAGI (reference sequence). The CDR3 contains 11 residues. The germline V and J ends were trimmed by 1 base and 11 bases, with 9 bases remaining between them. CDR3 sequence (DNA): TGTGCCAGCAGTTACTTGGGACAAAAGTACTTC. Translating gives CASSYLGQKYF.

V and J are TRBV5-6 and TRBJ1-6; D is uncertain. The CDR3 is made up of 15 amino acids. Trimming left V 5 bases short and J 0 bases short, with 9 bases between. From germline, CDR1 is SGHDT and CDR2 YYEEEE. For the CDR3, the DNA is TGTGCCAGCAGGAGAAAGAGCTCCTATAATTCACCCCTCCACTTT. It specifies CASRRKSSYNSPLHF.

The table lists this clone with a few counts. The rearrangement joins TRBV5-1 to TRBJ2-1, with TRBD2 matching over 10 bases. Germline values: CDR1 SGHRS, CDR2 YFSETQ. J was trimmed by 6 bases and V by 0 bases; bases with no gene match: 3. The CDR3 runs to 15 residues. The CDR3 sequence: CASSLESGRANEQFF. For the CDR3, the DNA is TGCGCCAGCAGCTTGGAGAGCGGGAGGGCCAATGAGCAGTTCTTC.

The DNA of the CDR3 is TGTGCCAGCAGCTTCATCGGGGGAGGGACAGATACGCAGTATTTT. Translation gives CASSFIGGGTDTQYF. This chain joins TRBV9 and TRBJ2-3; 7 bases align to TRBD2. The CDR3 loop spans 15 amino acids. V trimming: 4 bases; J trimming: 3 bases; junction bases outside the gene matches: 8. Germline V CDR1 and CDR2: SGDLS, YYNGEE.